This T cell receptor beta chain was captured in a study of OX40 agonist ivuxolimab in advanced cancers. TCRdb keeps only in-frame clones here, not all; method: immunoSEQ multiplex PCR. The sample has approximately 100,000 clones, less than 95% seen once. The receptor's source is an adult with an advanced solid tumor such as melanoma, head and neck, liver or kidney cancer. The source material was CD4+ or CD8+ T cells sorted from blood, sampled in a trial of the OX40 agonist ivuxolimab.

CDR3 residues: CASKGGAATEAFF. The CDR3 bases are TGTGCCAGCAAGGGGGGCGCGGCCACTGAAGCTTTCTTT. The J gene is TRBJ1-1, the V gene TRBV6-5, with D tentatively TRBD1 (6 bases). The CDR3 has 13 amino acids. Trimming took 7 bases from V and 4 from J, leaving 13 bases between them. Germline-derived CDR1 and CDR2 are MNHEY and SVGAGI.